This TCR beta chain was recovered during a study of persistence of HIV-infected CD4 T cells. About the research overall: Blood samples, up to roughly 200 mL, came from multiple time points, except two leukapheresis donors sampled once. Findings and limits, study-wide: TCR oligoclonality correlated with proviral oligoclonality in the same sorted populations.

Stimulation used around 10 ug/mL lysate from CMV-infected fibroblasts. CD40L/CD69 double-negative CD45RO-high memory CD4+ T cells were collected. Remarks on this clone: Its antigen is unknown.

The libraries were made with immunoSEQ version 4 in survey mode. The repertoire was sequenced with immunoSEQ multiplex PCR; TCRdb's copy has only in-frame clones and lacks some. The sample consists of about 48,000 clones, about four fifths of them appearing once. V lost 0 bases, J lost 0 bases, and 9 bases lay in between. Germline CDR1 is LGHDT and CDR2 is YNNKEL (reference sequence). This CDR3 has 15 residues. The V and J genes are TRBV3-1 (or the pseudogene TRBV3-2) and TRBJ2-7; tentatively, D is TRBD1 (5 bases). This TCR was sampled from an adult man with HIV who was CMV-seropositive. Sequencing used CD4+ T cells sorted from PBMCs after 18-hour stimulation, obtained from a patient who received antiretroviral therapy. The CDR3 region has the DNA TGTGCCAGCAGCCAAGATTTTGGGGCCTCCTACGAGCAGTACTTC. It codes for CASSQDFGASYEQYF.